A selection of T cell receptor beta chains follows, all from one sample in a study of OX40 agonist ivuxolimab in advanced cancers. Profiled with immunoSEQ multiplex PCR; TCRdb holds only in-frame clones, not every one. The data contain around 92,000 clones, approximately 94% of them singletons. Source: CD4+ or CD8+ T cells sorted from blood, taken in a trial of the OX40 agonist ivuxolimab. These receptor sequences come from an adult with an advanced solid tumor such as melanoma, head and neck, liver or kidney cancer. The CDR3 runs from the conserved cysteine through the conserved F or W. Fields, in order: D gene, clone size, V gene, J gene, CDR3 protein, CDR3 DNA. The D gene is left open where the match is weak. Clone size is not always given. Where it is, it says once, few, many or a class for expanded clones.

d_gene: -; abundance: -; v_gene: TRBV18; j_gene: TRBJ2-7; CDR3aa: CASSPPAPSYEQYF; CDR3nt: TGTGCCAGCTCACCACCGGCGCCCTCCTACGAGCAGTACTTC
d_gene: TRBD1; abundance: -; v_gene: TRBV10-3; j_gene: TRBJ2-2; CDR3aa: CAIRGQGDGELFF; CDR3nt: TGTGCCATCAGGGGACAGGGGGACGGGGAGCTGTTTTTT
d_gene: TRBD2; abundance: -; v_gene: TRBV11-3; j_gene: TRBJ2-7; CDR3aa: CASSRAGGSSYEQYF; CDR3nt: TGTGCCAGCAGCCGAGCGGGGGGATCTAGTTACGAGCAGTACTTC
d_gene: -; abundance: -; v_gene: TRBV9; j_gene: TRBJ2-1; CDR3aa: CASSVGGTLPNEQFF; CDR3nt: TGTGCCAGCAGCGTAGGCGGAACTCTTCCCAATGAGCAGTTCTTC
d_gene: -; abundance: -; v_gene: TRBV5-6; j_gene: TRBJ2-1; CDR3aa: CASSLDPTLSSYNEQFF; CDR3nt: TGTGCCAGCAGCTTGGATCCGACTCTGAGCTCCTACAATGAGCAGTTCTTC
d_gene: -; abundance: once; v_gene: TRBV29-1; j_gene: TRBJ2-7; CDR3aa: CSVGGYGSYEQYF; CDR3nt: TGCAGCGTAGGGGGGTACGGCTCCTACGAGCAGTACTTC
d_gene: TRBD1; abundance: -; v_gene: TRBV5-1; j_gene: TRBJ2-7; CDR3aa: CASSLGLGTGAYEQYF; CDR3nt: TGCGCCAGCAGTTTGGGATTGGGGACAGGGGCCTACGAGCAGTACTTC
d_gene: -; abundance: -; v_gene: TRBV28; j_gene: TRBJ1-4; CDR3aa: CASTLDSPNEKLFF; CDR3nt: TGTGCCAGCACCCTAGACAGCCCGAATGAAAAACTGTTTTTT
d_gene: TRBD1; abundance: -; v_gene: TRBV6-5; j_gene: TRBJ1-2; CDR3aa: CASSYRQGGYGYTF; CDR3nt: TGTGCCAGCAGTTACAGACAGGGGGGCTATGGCTACACCTTC
d_gene: TRBD1; abundance: -; v_gene: TRBV11-3; j_gene: TRBJ1-1; CDR3aa: CASSLGGQYTEAFF; CDR3nt: TGTGCCAGCAGCTTAGGGGGACAGTACACTGAAGCTTTCTTT
d_gene: TRBD1; abundance: -; v_gene: TRBV5-1; j_gene: TRBJ2-5; CDR3aa: CASSLGTGGSETQYF; CDR3nt: TGCGCCAGCAGCCTCGGGACAGGGGGTTCGGAGACCCAGTACTTC
d_gene: TRBD1; abundance: -; v_gene: TRBV28; j_gene: TRBJ1-6; CDR3aa: CASSLTGNNSPLHF; CDR3nt: TGTGCCAGCAGCCTGACAGGGAATAATTCACCCCTCCACTTT
d_gene: -; abundance: -; v_gene: TRBV6-5; j_gene: TRBJ1-3; CDR3aa: CASSYLGGGNTIYF; CDR3nt: TGTGCCAGCAGTTATCTGGGAGGTGGAAACACCATATATTTT
d_gene: -; abundance: few; v_gene: TRBV4-3; j_gene: TRBJ2-3; CDR3aa: CASSHLGGQGQYF; CDR3nt: TGCGCCAGCAGCCACCTTGGGGGGCAGGGGCAGTATTTT
d_gene: -; abundance: -; v_gene: TRBV5-1; j_gene: TRBJ2-7; CDR3aa: CASSLEKGYEQYF; CDR3nt: TGCGCCAGCAGCTTGGAAAAGGGTTACGAGCAGTACTTC
d_gene: TRBD2; abundance: -; v_gene: TRBV4-1; j_gene: TRBJ2-5; CDR3aa: CASSQGLAETQYF; CDR3nt: TGCGCCAGCAGCCAAGGACTAGCGGAGACCCAGTACTTC
d_gene: -; abundance: -; v_gene: TRBV28; j_gene: TRBJ1-1; CDR3aa: CATSTSPNTEAFF; CDR3nt: TGTGCCACAAGTACATCCCCGAACACTGAAGCTTTCTTT
d_gene: TRBD1; abundance: -; v_gene: TRBV7-9; j_gene: TRBJ1-2; CDR3aa: CASSSISGGRGKANYGYTF; CDR3nt: TGTGCCAGCAGCTCAATAAGTGGGGGCAGGGGGAAAGCTAACTATGGCTACACCTTC
d_gene: -; abundance: -; v_gene: TRBV15; j_gene: TRBJ2-3; CDR3aa: CATSRDMVETQYF; CDR3nt: TGTGCCACCAGCAGAGATATGGTAGAGACGCAGTATTTT
d_gene: TRBD2; abundance: -; v_gene: TRBV2; j_gene: TRBJ2-3; CDR3aa: CASSTSGGTFTDTQYF; CDR3nt: TGTGCCAGCAGTACTAGCGGGGGGACTTTCACAGATACGCAGTATTTT
d_gene: TRBD2; abundance: once; v_gene: TRBV7-2; j_gene: TRBJ2-2; CDR3aa: CASSPGGMRMQNTGELFF; CDR3nt: TGTGCCAGCAGCCCGGGGGGGATGCGGATGCAAAACACCGGGGAGCTGTTTTTT
d_gene: -; abundance: -; v_gene: TRBV4-2; j_gene: TRBJ2-5; CDR3aa: CASSLLAGETQYF; CDR3nt: TGTGCCAGCAGCTTACTAGCTGGGGAGACCCAGTACTTC
d_gene: -; abundance: -; v_gene: TRBV9; j_gene: TRBJ1-2; CDR3aa: CASRRQSTGLNYGYTF; CDR3nt: TGTGCCAGCAGGCGGCAATCGACAGGATTAAACTATGGCTACACCTTC
d_gene: -; abundance: -; v_gene: TRBV18; j_gene: TRBJ1-1; CDR3aa: CASSPSPGTEAFF; CDR3nt: TGTGCCAGCTCACCCTCCCCTGGGACTGAAGCTTTCTTT
d_gene: TRBD1; abundance: -; v_gene: TRBV4-3; j_gene: TRBJ1-1; CDR3aa: CASSQDTRTGGNTEAFF; CDR3nt: TGCGCCAGCAGCCAAGATACCCGGACAGGAGGGAACACTGAAGCTTTCTTT
d_gene: TRBD1; abundance: -; v_gene: TRBV2; j_gene: TRBJ2-6; CDR3aa: CASRGDRVGNNVLTF; CDR3nt: TGTGCCAGCAGGGGGGACAGGGTGGGGAACAACGTCCTGACTTTC
d_gene: TRBD1; abundance: -; v_gene: TRBV6-1; j_gene: TRBJ1-2; CDR3aa: CASSTGGIYGYTF; CDR3nt: TGTGCCAGCAGTACAGGGGGGATCTATGGCTACACCTTC
d_gene: -; abundance: -; v_gene: TRBV10-3; j_gene: TRBJ2-7; CDR3aa: CAISVQGGSYEQYF; CDR3nt: TGTGCCATCAGTGTACAGGGCGGGAGCTACGAGCAGTACTTC
d_gene: TRBD1; abundance: -; v_gene: TRBV7-6; j_gene: TRBJ1-3; CDR3aa: CASSPGHPVGTGSFGTIYF; CDR3nt: TGTGCCAGCAGCCCCGGACATCCTGTGGGGACAGGGTCATTTGGCACCATATATTTT
d_gene: -; abundance: once; v_gene: TRBV18; j_gene: TRBJ1-2; CDR3aa: CASSPDSSNYGYTF; CDR3nt: TGTGCCAGCTCACCGGACAGCTCTAACTATGGCTACACCTTC
d_gene: -; abundance: -; v_gene: TRBV5-1; j_gene: TRBJ2-2; CDR3aa: CASSLSALTGELFF; CDR3nt: TGCGCCAGCAGCTTGTCGGCCCTAACGGGGGAGCTGTTTTTT
d_gene: TRBD1; abundance: once; v_gene: TRBV7-9; j_gene: TRBJ2-3; CDR3aa: CASSPLGQGITDTQYF; CDR3nt: TGTGCCAGCAGCCCCCTTGGACAGGGCATCACAGATACGCAGTATTTT
d_gene: -; abundance: once; v_gene: TRBV30; j_gene: TRBJ2-7; CDR3aa: CAWTPGGTDSYEQYF; CDR3nt: TGTGCCTGGACGCCTGGCGGGACAGACTCCTACGAGCAGTACTTC
d_gene: -; abundance: -; v_gene: TRBV5-5; j_gene: TRBJ2-7; CDR3aa: CASSLETKLLAYEQYF; CDR3nt: TGTGCCAGCAGCTTGGAAACAAAACTTTTGGCCTACGAGCAGTACTTC
d_gene: -; abundance: once; v_gene: TRBV7-9; j_gene: TRBJ2-6; CDR3aa: CASSLGFSGANVLTF; CDR3nt: TGTGCCAGCAGCCTCGGGTTCTCTGGGGCCAACGTCCTGACTTTC